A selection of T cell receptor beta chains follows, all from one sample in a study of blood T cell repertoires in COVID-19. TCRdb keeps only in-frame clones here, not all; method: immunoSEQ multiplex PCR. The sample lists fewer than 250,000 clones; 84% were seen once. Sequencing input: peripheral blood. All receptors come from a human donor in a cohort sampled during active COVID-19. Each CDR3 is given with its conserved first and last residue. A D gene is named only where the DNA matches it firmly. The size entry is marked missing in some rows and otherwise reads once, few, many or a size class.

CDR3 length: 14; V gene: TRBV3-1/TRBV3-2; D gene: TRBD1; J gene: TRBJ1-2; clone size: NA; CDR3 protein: CASSQPDRVDGYTF; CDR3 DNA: TGTGCCAGCAGCCAACCAGACAGGGTAGATGGCTACACCTTC
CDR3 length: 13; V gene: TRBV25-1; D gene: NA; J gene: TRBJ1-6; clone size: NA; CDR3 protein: CASREGAHSPLHF; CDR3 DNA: TGTGCCAGCAGAGAAGGAGCCCATTCACCCCTCCACTTT
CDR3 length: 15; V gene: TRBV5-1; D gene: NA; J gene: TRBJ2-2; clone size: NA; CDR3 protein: CASKSWGGQTGELFF; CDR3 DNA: TGCGCCAGCAAGAGTTGGGGGGGCCAAACCGGGGAGCTGTTTTTT
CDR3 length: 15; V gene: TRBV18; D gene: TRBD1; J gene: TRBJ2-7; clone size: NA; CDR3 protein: CASSPRTGETYEQYF; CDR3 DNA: TGTGCCAGCTCACCCAGGACAGGGGAAACCTACGAGCAGTACTTC
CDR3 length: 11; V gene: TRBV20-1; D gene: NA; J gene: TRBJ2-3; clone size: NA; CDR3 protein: CSATRGDTQYF; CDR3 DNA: TGCAGTGCTACCCGCGGGGATACGCAGTATTTT
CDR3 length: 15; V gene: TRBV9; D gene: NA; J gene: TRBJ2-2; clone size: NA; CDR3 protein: CASTPGAANTGELFF; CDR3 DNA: TGTGCCAGCACCCCAGGGGCGGCGAACACCGGGGAGCTGTTTTTT
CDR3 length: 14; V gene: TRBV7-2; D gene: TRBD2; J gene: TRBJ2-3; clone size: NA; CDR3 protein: CASSLAGSGRAQYF; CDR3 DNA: TGTGCCAGCAGCTTAGCGGGTAGCGGGAGGGCGCAGTATTTT
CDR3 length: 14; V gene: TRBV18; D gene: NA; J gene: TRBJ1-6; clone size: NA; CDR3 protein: CASSGQLDNSPLHF; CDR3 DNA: TGTGCCAGCTCCGGACAGCTTGATAATTCACCCCTCCACTTT
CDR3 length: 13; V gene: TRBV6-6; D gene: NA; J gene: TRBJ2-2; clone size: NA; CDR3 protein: CASSYSGPGELFF; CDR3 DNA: TGTGCCAGCAGTTACTCGGGCCCCGGGGAGCTGTTTTTT
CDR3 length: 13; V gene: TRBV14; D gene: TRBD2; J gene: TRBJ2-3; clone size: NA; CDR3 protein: CASGRDYTDTQYF; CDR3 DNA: TGTGCCAGTGGCCGGGACTACACAGATACGCAGTATTTT
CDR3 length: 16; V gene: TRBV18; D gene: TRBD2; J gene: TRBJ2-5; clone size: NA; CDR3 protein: CASSLLAGEYQETQYF; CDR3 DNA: TGTGCCAGCTCCCTACTAGCGGGGGAGTACCAAGAGACCCAGTACTTC
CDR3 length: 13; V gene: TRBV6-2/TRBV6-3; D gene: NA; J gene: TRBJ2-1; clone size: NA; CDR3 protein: CASSPALYHEQFF; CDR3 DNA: TGTGCCAGCAGCCCAGCCTTGTACCATGAGCAGTTCTTC
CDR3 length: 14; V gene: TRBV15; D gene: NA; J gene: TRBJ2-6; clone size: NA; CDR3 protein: CATSRGRGLNVLTF; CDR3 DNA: TGTGCCACCAGCAGAGGAAGGGGCCTAAACGTCCTGACTTTC
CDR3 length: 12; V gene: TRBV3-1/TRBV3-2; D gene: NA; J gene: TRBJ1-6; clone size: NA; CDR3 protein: CASTSNNSPLHF; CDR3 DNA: TGTGCCAGCACCAGTAATAATTCACCCCTCCACTTT
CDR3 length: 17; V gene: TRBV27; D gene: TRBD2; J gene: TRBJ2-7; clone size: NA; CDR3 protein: CASIKTVAGGTPYEQYF; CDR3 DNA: TGTGCCAGCATCAAAACGGTAGCGGGAGGGACCCCCTACGAGCAGTACTTC
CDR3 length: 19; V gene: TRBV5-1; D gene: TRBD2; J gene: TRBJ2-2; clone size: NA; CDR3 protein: CASSLVASGSGRGTGELFF; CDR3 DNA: TGCGCCAGCAGCTTGGTTGCTAGCGGGAGCGGTAGGGGCACCGGGGAGCTGTTTTTT
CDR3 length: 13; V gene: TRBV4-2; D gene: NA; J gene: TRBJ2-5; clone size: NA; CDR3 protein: CASSQVRVQTQYF; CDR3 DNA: TGTGCCAGCAGCCAAGTGCGCGTTCAGACCCAGTACTTC
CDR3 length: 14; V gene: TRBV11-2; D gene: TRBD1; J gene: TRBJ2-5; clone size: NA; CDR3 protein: CASSLQGAWETQYF; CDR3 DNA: TGTGCCAGCAGCTTGCAGGGGGCGTGGGAGACCCAGTACTTC
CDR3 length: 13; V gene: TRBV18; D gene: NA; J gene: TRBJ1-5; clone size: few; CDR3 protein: CASSPGGDQPQHF; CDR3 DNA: TGTGCCAGCTCACCGGGGGGGGATCAGCCCCAGCATTTT
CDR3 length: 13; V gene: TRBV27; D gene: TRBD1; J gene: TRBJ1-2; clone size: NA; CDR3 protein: CASSPAGGGSYTF; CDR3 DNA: TGTGCCAGCAGTCCGGCAGGGGGCGGTAGCTACACCTTC
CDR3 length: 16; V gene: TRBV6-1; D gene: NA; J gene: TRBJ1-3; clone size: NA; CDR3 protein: CASSEGGGSGGNTIYF; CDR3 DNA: TGTGCCAGCAGTGAAGGCGGGGGGTCCGGTGGAAACACCATATATTTT
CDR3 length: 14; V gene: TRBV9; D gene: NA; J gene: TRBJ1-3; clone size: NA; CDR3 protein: CASSVGGSINTIYF; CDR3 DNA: TGTGCCAGCAGCGTAGGAGGGTCTATAAACACCATATATTTT
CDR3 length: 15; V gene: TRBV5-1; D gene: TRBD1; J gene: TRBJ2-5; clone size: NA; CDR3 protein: CASSLEGTDIETQYF; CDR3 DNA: TGCGCCAGCAGCTTAGAAGGGACAGACATAGAGACCCAGTACTTC
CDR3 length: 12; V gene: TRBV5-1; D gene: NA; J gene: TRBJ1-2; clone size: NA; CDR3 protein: CASSSPGYGYTF; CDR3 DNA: TGCGCCAGCAGCTCACCCGGCTATGGCTACACCTTC
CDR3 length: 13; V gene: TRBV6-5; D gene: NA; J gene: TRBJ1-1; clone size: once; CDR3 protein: CASRGGARTEAFF; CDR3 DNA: TGTGCCAGTCGGGGGGGGGCGCGGACTGAAGCTTTCTTT
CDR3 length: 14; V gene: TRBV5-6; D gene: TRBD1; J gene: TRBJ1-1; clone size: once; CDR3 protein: CASSLGTGGAEAFF; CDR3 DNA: TGTGCCAGCAGCTTGGGGACAGGGGGGGCTGAAGCTTTCTTT
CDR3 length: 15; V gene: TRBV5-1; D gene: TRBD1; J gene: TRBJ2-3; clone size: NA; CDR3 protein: CASSLGGDSTDTQYF; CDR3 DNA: TGCGCCAGCAGCTTGGGAGGGGACAGTACAGATACGCAGTATTTT
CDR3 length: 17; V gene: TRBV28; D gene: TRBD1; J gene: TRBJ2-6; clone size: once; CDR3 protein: CASRPRTGASGANVLTF; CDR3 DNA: TGTGCCAGCAGGCCACGGACAGGGGCCTCTGGGGCCAACGTCCTGACTTTC
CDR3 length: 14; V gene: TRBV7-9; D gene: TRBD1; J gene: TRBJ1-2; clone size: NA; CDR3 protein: CASSPSDRNYGYTF; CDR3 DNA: TGTGCCAGCAGCCCCTCGGACAGGAACTATGGCTACACCTTC
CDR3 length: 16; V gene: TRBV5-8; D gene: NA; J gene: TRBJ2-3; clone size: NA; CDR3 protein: CASSFRGVRSSDTQYF; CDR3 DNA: TGTGCCAGCAGCTTTCGCGGCGTAAGGTCCTCCGATACGCAGTATTTT
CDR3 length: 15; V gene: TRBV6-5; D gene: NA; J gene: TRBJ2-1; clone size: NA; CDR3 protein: CASSYVGAPYNEQFF; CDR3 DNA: TGTGCCAGCAGTTACGTGGGAGCCCCCTACAATGAGCAGTTCTTC
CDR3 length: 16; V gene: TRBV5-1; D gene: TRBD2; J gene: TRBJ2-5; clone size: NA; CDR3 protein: CASSQGTIAGWETQYF; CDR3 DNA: TGCGCCAGCAGCCAGGGCACCATAGCGGGATGGGAGACCCAGTACTTC